This T cell receptor (beta chain) was documented in a study of T-cell memory formation after mild COVID-19. Across the study: Largely donor-specific sequence clusters came from two donors.

Ten or more counts support this clonotype. As yet, its antigen is unknown. MiXCR, run by TCRdb on the 5' RACE reads, gives a single entry per CDR3 protein. Among roughly 240,000 distinct CDR3 sequences listed, less than 20% were seen once. Findings and caveats of the study: Second-wave clones peaking on day 37 lacked confirmed SARS-CoV-2 specificity. Mainly CM and EM harbored the contracting CD4+ clones; mainly EMRA harbored the CD8+ ones. Pre-infection memory held some responding clones, suggesting pre-existing cross-reactive T cells responded.

The sequence derives from an adult woman who had mild COVID-19 (a few samples of this study predate the infection). Cell type and time point are not known. The specimen sequenced was PBMCs or a T cell subset sorted from them (not recorded which).

CDR3 bases: TGCGCCAGCAGCTTCGGGACAGGGAACACTGAAGCTTTCTTT. Translating gives CASSFGTGNTEAFF. This chain links TRBV5-1 with TRBJ1-1, with 8 bases fitting TRBD1. CDR3 length equals 14 residues. Germline V gene data show CDR1 as SGHRS and CDR2 as YFSETQ. V was clipped by 2 bases and J by 1 base; unmatched bases: 1. The full variable domain, with the rest looked up from reference TRBV5-1 and TRBJ1-1, is KAGVTQTPRYLIKTRGQQVTLSCSPISGHRSVSWYQQTPGQGLQFLFEYFSETQRNKGNFPGRFSGRQFSNSRSEMNVSTLELGDSALYLCASSFGTGNTEAFFGQGTRLTVV.